Included here is one TCR beta chain sequence, with context. This receptor's antigen is unknown. No base-level quality is on record; no much larger clone is a single base apart. Enrolling through a virtual design, the prospective study's participants ranged in age from roughly 18 to 95 years and lived across 24 United States geographic areas. In the prospective study, cohorts were assigned on the basis of participant-reported clinical history obtained from a screening survey and a study questionnaire. ImmuneRACE Cohort 3 recovered participants were defined by two consecutive negative NP/OP PCR tests, healthcare professional clearance, or symptom resolution. In the prospective study, mobile phlebotomists collected whole blood, serum and a nasopharyngeal or oropharyngeal swab from each participant. Participants in the prospective study had the option to provide additional blood draws and questionnaires over an approximately 2-month period. Before DNA extraction, prospective study blood samples were shipped either frozen or at room temperature.

The immunoSEQ Assay, a bias-controlled multiplex PCR, was used to amplify TCRbeta CDR3 regions from genomic DNA. Processing in the source paper ran as follows. The number of nucleated cells in each sample was estimated from the amplification of reference gene primers within the assay. To quantify the absolute abundance of each unique TCRbeta CDR3 rearrangement, sequence reads were collapsed and filtered. Productive Simpson clonality was computed per sample as the square root of Simpson's diversity index over productive rearrangements. Sourced from immuneACCESS, this table was stored by TCRdb with only in-frame sequences that have V and J called. A share of the clones is absent; for the studies checked, an unresolved V gene accounts for under half, and the remainder has no known explanation. The V and J calls and clone size come from that table; D and trimming were worked out from the DNA. The sample table shows 200,000 or so clones, and about four fifths are seen once. Less than 9.5% of the sample rests with the top ten.

Between the V and J ends, shortened by 1 base and 0 bases respectively, the junction contains 7 bases. CDR1 and CDR2 were assigned from the germline V gene as SGHNT and YENEEA. Including cysteine and phenylalanine, the CDR3 has 15 amino acids. Of the read, only the CDR3 DNA is kept; its 45 bases are in frame from base 1. The source of the sample is a study of blood T cell repertoires in COVID-19 (dated by TCRdb to the early 2020s). Describing the broader study: Samples covering the acute and convalescent phases of COVID-19 were provided by collaborators in the United States, Italy and Spain. The prospective study material was composed of cDNA or gDNA derived from T cells, B-cell-depleted T cells, or PBMCs. Samples came from the ongoing ImmuneRACE study (first 160 participants) plus 1,254 subjects from 6 global collaborators. HLA class I and class II types, where available, came from metadata supplied by the sample provider rather than from assay-based typing. The repertoires were released in a freely available public database meant as a resource for research on the immune response to SARS-CoV-2. Subjects who had been exposed to COVID-19, were actively infected with it, or had recovered from it provided the deeply sampled blood TCRbeta repertoires that made up the dataset. A de-identified subject ID, COVID-19 status, age in years and sex were almost always included in the sample metadata. The paper's findings and limits, for the study overall: Clinical and demographic metadata were provided uncurated, with the amount varying by source and participant.

Sequencing used PBMCs or T cells enriched from blood (not recorded which). The V and J genes are TRBV11-3 and TRBJ2-1; possibly the D gene is TRBD2, per 6 matching bases. This clonotype was obtained from a man in his forties or fifties who had recovered from COVID-19. The CDR3 corresponds to CASSLGGASYNEQFF. The bases are TGTGCCAGCAGCTTAGGCGGGGCCTCCTACAATGAGCAGTTCTTC.